This is a list of T cell receptor beta chains from one sample in a study of OX40 agonist ivuxolimab in advanced cancers. Sequencing was performed with immunoSEQ multiplex PCR; in TCRdb, only in-frame clones are kept and a portion is missing. The table lists about 40,000 clones, more than 70% of them singletons. The input for sequencing was CD4+ or CD8+ T cells sorted from blood, taken in a trial of the OX40 agonist ivuxolimab. Receptor source: an adult with an advanced solid tumor such as melanoma, head and neck, liver or kidney cancer. CDR3s include the opening cysteine and the closing phenylalanine or tryptophan. The D gene is left open where the match is weak. Size is omitted from some rows. Given values are once, few, many or a class for expanded clones.

TRBD1	TRBV5-1	TRBJ1-3	-	CASSFATGGDTIYF	TGCGCCAGCAGCTTCGCGACAGGGGGAGACACCATATATTTT
TRBD1	TRBV27	TRBJ1-3	-	CASRHSQGGRPGNTIYF	TGTGCCAGCAGACACTCCCAGGGGGGTCGACCTGGAAACACCATATATTTT
TRBD1	TRBV11-2	TRBJ1-1	-	CASSTQTGGGTEAFF	TGTGCCAGCAGCACTCAGACAGGGGGCGGCACTGAAGCTTTCTTT
TRBD1	TRBV7-8	TRBJ1-2	-	CASSPGRTGGDNYGYTF	TGTGCCAGCAGCCCGGGACGGACAGGGGGCGATAACTATGGCTACACCTTC
TRBD2	TRBV6-1	TRBJ2-5	-	CASSEVGLAPETQYF	TGTGCCAGCAGTGAAGTTGGACTAGCACCCGAGACCCAGTACTTC
-	TRBV6-5	TRBJ1-5	-	CASSYGPLGGQPQHF	TGTGCCAGCAGTTACGGTCCCCTCGGGGGTCAGCCCCAGCATTTT
-	TRBV7-6	TRBJ2-1	-	CASSLVGDTFEQFF	TGTGCCAGCAGCCTCGTTGGGGATACCTTTGAGCAGTTCTTC
-	TRBV15	TRBJ1-1	-	CATSRSGNEAFF	TGTGCCACCAGCAGATCGGGGAATGAAGCTTTCTTT
TRBD1	TRBV5-1	TRBJ1-2	-	CASSLGTGGKTIYGYTF	TGCGCCAGCAGCTTGGGGACAGGGGGCAAAACAATCTATGGCTACACCTTC
-	TRBV9	TRBJ1-3	-	CASSEDSSPSGNTIYF	TGTGCCAGCAGCGAGGACAGTTCCCCCTCTGGAAACACCATATATTTT
TRBD1	TRBV7-9	TRBJ2-3	few	CASSLAQETGGPDTQYF	TGTGCCAGCAGCTTAGCGCAGGAGACAGGGGGCCCAGATACGCAGTATTTT
-	TRBV4-1	TRBJ1-2	-	CASSQDRWEGSYTF	TGCGCCAGCAGCCAAGATCGGTGGGAGGGAAGCTACACCTTC
-	TRBV11-2	TRBJ1-2	-	CASSLAPTAGLGINGYTF	TGTGCCAGCAGCTTAGCCCCTACAGCTGGGTTAGGCATCAATGGCTACACCTTC
TRBD2	TRBV27	TRBJ2-3	-	CAAGDPGLAGGPGDTQYF	TGTGCCGCGGGCGACCCGGGACTAGCGGGAGGGCCGGGAGATACGCAGTATTTT
-	TRBV18	TRBJ2-7	-	CASSRRDSDPLDEQYF	TGTGCCAGCTCGCGCAGGGACTCAGACCCGCTGGACGAGCAGTACTTC
TRBD2	TRBV19	TRBJ2-7	-	CASSLAGPYEQYF	TGTGCCAGTAGTCTAGCGGGACCCTACGAGCAGTACTTC
TRBD2	TRBV19	TRBJ2-1	-	CASTPGGGEQFF	TGTGCCAGTACCCCTGGGGGAGGGGAGCAGTTCTTC
-	TRBV6-6	TRBJ2-7	-	CASSHPGYEQYF	TGTGCCAGCAGTCACCCCGGATACGAGCAGTACTTC
-	TRBV4-1	TRBJ2-7	-	CASSPGSGSSYEQYF	TGCGCCAGCAGCCCAGGGTCGGGGAGCTCCTACGAGCAGTACTTC
TRBD1	TRBV13	TRBJ1-2	once	CASSYPGTGSDYGYTF	TGTGCCAGCAGCTACCCCGGGACAGGGAGTGACTATGGCTACACCTTC
-	TRBV7-2	TRBJ2-3	few	CASSLIGKSTDTQYF	TGTGCCAGCAGTCTAATCGGGAAGAGCACAGATACGCAGTATTTT
-	TRBV19	TRBJ1-6	-	CASSIDLAGAYSPLHF	TGTGCCAGTAGTATAGATCTCGCGGGGGCCTATTCACCCCTCCACTTT
-	TRBV27	TRBJ1-3	-	CASNTDDSGNTIYF	TGTGCCAGCAACACAGACGACTCTGGAAACACCATATATTTT
TRBD1	TRBV5-1	TRBJ1-3	-	CASSTDRASGNTIYF	TGCGCCAGCAGCACGGACAGGGCCTCTGGAAACACCATATATTTT
TRBD2	TRBV4-1	TRBJ2-1	-	CASSSRTSGGPNGEQFF	TGCGCCAGCAGCTCGCGGACTAGCGGGGGGCCCAACGGTGAGCAGTTCTTC
-	TRBV5-1	TRBJ1-2	-	CASSWEGTNYGYTF	TGCGCCAGCAGCTGGGAGGGGACTAACTATGGCTACACCTTC
-	TRBV15	TRBJ1-2	-	CATSREGRAPRGGYTF	TGTGCCACCAGCAGAGAGGGCAGGGCCCCACGGGGCGGCTACACCTTC
-	TRBV18	TRBJ1-3	-	CASSPRGYGNTIYF	TGTGCCAGCTCACCAAGGGGGTACGGAAACACCATATATTTT
TRBD1	TRBV19	TRBJ2-7	large	CASRPGQGSYEQYF	TGTGCCAGTAGACCTGGACAGGGGAGCTACGAGCAGTACTTC
TRBD2	TRBV19	TRBJ2-7	-	CASSLGTSGTYEQYF	TGTGCCAGTAGCCTGGGGACTAGCGGAACCTACGAGCAGTACTTC
-	TRBV4-1	TRBJ1-3	few	CASSPPSSGNTIYF	TGCGCCAGCAGCCCACCTAGCTCTGGAAACACCATATATTTT